These T cell receptor beta chains were read from a single sample in a study of immune heterogeneity within non-small cell lung tumors. In TCRdb, the multiplex PCR reads were re-called with MiXCR into one record per CDR3 protein. This table holds tens of thousands of distinct CDR3 sequences, around a quarter found once. What was sequenced was lung tumor tissue. These receptors all come from a man aged 40-49 years with non-small cell lung cancer. CDR3s include the opening cysteine and the closing phenylalanine or tryptophan. A D gene is named only where the DNA matches it firmly. Clone size is stated in some rows and not others, as once, few, many or a class when expanded.

size	V	D	J	DNA	CDR3
medium-sized	TRBV3-1	NA	TRBJ1-6	TGTGCCAGCAGCCAAGGGGGCAGGATCTCCTATAATTCACCCCTCCACTTT	CASSQGGRISYNSPLHF
NA	TRBV7-9	TRBD2	TRBJ2-1	TGTGCCACCCCCCGGAGGGGAAGTGGGAGGGCCGTCGATGAGCAGTTCTTC	CATPRRGSGRAVDEQFF
medium-sized	TRBV18	TRBD2	TRBJ2-7	TGTGCCAGCTCAGGGGAAAAAAGCGGGACGCGACCCTACGAGCAGTACTTC	CASSGEKSGTRPYEQYF
NA	TRBV29-1	NA	TRBJ1-4	TGCAGCGTTCGGGGGGGAAATAATGAAAAACTGTTTTTT	CSVRGGNNEKLFF
few	TRBV20-1	TRBD2	TRBJ2-7	TGCAGTGCTAGCGCCGGGACTAGCGGGAGTGGCGAGCAGTACTTC	CSASAGTSGSGEQYF
many	TRBV6-4	NA	TRBJ1-6	TGTGCCAGCAGTGACTTCTCAGGGAATTCACCCCTCCACTTT	CASSDFSGNSPLHF
many	TRBV7-9	TRBD2	TRBJ2-2	TGTGCCAGCAGCTCAATTCCATTTAGCGGGAGAAACACCGGGGAGCTGTTTTTT	CASSSIPFSGRNTGELFF
NA	TRBV5-1	TRBD1	TRBJ2-2	TGCGCCAGCAGCCACGGACAGGGCTCTTTCACCGGGGAGCTGTTTTTT	CASSHGQGSFTGELFF
many	TRBV6-2/TRBV6-3	NA	TRBJ1-1	TGTGCCAGTCAGGGTATTATGAACACTGAAGCTTTCTTT	CASQGIMNTEAFF
many	TRBV6-1	NA	TRBJ1-5	TGTGCCAGCAGCTACAGGGATGTGGGCAATCAGCCCCAGCATTTT	CASSYRDVGNQPQHF
NA	TRBV5-6	NA	TRBJ2-5	TGTGCCAGCAGCTTAGGACTGGCGGAGACCCAGTACTTC	CASSLGLAETQYF
NA	TRBV24-1	TRBD1	TRBJ2-7	TGTGCCACCAGTGATACCGGGACAGGGGGCGGCTACGAGCAGTACTTC	CATSDTGTGGGYEQYF
once	TRBV5-6	NA	TRBJ2-1	TGTGCCAGCAGCTCGGGGAGTGAGCAGTTCTTC	CASSSGSEQFF
many	TRBV12-3/TRBV12-4	NA	TRBJ2-7	TGTGCCAGCAGTTTAGGCAGGAATTCATACGAGCAGTACTTC	CASSLGRNSYEQYF
few	TRBV20-1	TRBD1	TRBJ1-1	TGCAGTGCCCGGCGACAGGGGCAGATTGAAGCTTTCTTT	CSARRQGQIEAFF
NA	TRBV6-1	NA	TRBJ1-1	TGTGCCAGCAGCCGATCGGGGGGGGAGGAAGCTTTCTTT	CASSRSGGEEAFF
NA	TRBV18	NA	TRBJ1-2	TGTGCCAGCTTAGCCTCAGGGCCGGTTGGCTACACCTTC	CASLASGPVGYTF
NA	TRBV7-8	NA	TRBJ2-3	TGTGCCAGCATCCTGCGGGATGGCACAGATACGCAGTATTTT	CASILRDGTDTQYF
many	TRBV2	NA	TRBJ2-2	TGTGCCAGCAGTCAAGACTGGACGGTGCCCGGGGAGCTGTTTTTT	CASSQDWTVPGELFF
many	TRBV10-3	TRBD2	TRBJ2-2	TGTGCCATCAGTGCCGGACTAGCTGCAGACACCGGGGAGCTGTTTTTT	CAISAGLAADTGELFF
few	TRBV20-1	TRBD1	TRBJ2-1	TGCAGTGCAGAGACAGGGTTGTCATTTGAGCAGTTCTTC	CSAETGLSFEQFF
few	TRBV15	NA	TRBJ2-5	TGTGCCACCAGCACTCGTTTTGGGACGGGTGGAGAGACCCAGTACTTC	CATSTRFGTGGETQYF
many	TRBV5-1	NA	TRBJ2-3	TGCGCCAGCAGCTTCGAAAGGGAAATTAGCACAGATACGCAGTATTTT	CASSFEREISTDTQYF
few	TRBV4-2	NA	TRBJ1-1	TGTGCCAGCAGCCAAGGGGGGAATTCGAACACTGAAGCTTTCTTT	CASSQGGNSNTEAFF
many	TRBV7-6	TRBD1	TRBJ1-2	TGTGCCAGCAGCTCCCTCCCGGGACAGGGGAACTATGGCTACACCTTC	CASSSLPGQGNYGYTF
many	TRBV6-1	TRBD2	TRBJ2-2	TGTGCCAGCAGTCCCCGGCCGCGGGAGAGGACCGGGGAGCTGTTTTTT	CASSPRPRERTGELFF
NA	TRBV3-1	NA	TRBJ2-2	TGTGCCAGCAGCCACCCTACCGGGGAGCTGTTTTTT	CASSHPTGELFF
NA	TRBV4-3	NA	TRBJ1-6	TGCGCCAGCAGCCAAGAAAGGGGACGAAATTCACCCCTCCACTTT	CASSQERGRNSPLHF
NA	TRBV6-2/TRBV6-3	NA	TRBJ2-7	TGTGCCAGCAGTTACTGGGGGCCCCACGAGCAGTACTTC	CASSYWGPHEQYF
NA	TRBV3-1	TRBD2	TRBJ2-3	TGTGCCAGCAGCCCTTTAAGGGGCGGGAGTGTGTCAGATACGCAGTATTTT	CASSPLRGGSVSDTQYF
many	TRBV11-2	NA	TRBJ2-7	TGTGCCAGCATAAGGCGGTTCGCTCGGGGGAGAGACGGGAAACGCGAGCAGTACTTC	CASIRRFARGRDGKREQYF
few	TRBV9	NA	TRBJ2-2	TGTGCCAGCAGCGTAGGAGGGGGGCTAACCGGGGAGCTGTTTTTT	CASSVGGGLTGELFF
few	TRBV12-3/TRBV12-4	NA	TRBJ2-5	TGTGCCAGCAGCCCACGGGAGTTCCAAGAGACCCAGTACTTC	CASSPREFQETQYF
NA	TRBV13	NA	TRBJ2-6	TGTGCCAGAAGCTTTCAGACAGGTGTCTCTGGGGCCAACGTCCTGACTTTC	CARSFQTGVSGANVLTF